This T cell receptor (beta chain) originates from a study of blood T cells in healthy people across ages. This clonotype was counted a few times. Its target is not known. V was shortened by 5 bases and J by 7 bases, with 10 bases between the two germline ends. CDR1 and CDR2 from the germline V gene are MNHEY and SVGAGI. CDR3 length: 12 amino acids. Study-level results: Strong correlation existed between TCR beta diversity and naive T cell percentage.

Next came a second PCR, run for about 7 to 12 cycles, which used a sample-barcoded 5' primer along with a J-beta primer mix. TCRdb recomputed calls from the 5' RACE reads with MiXCR, one row per CDR3 protein. The table has over 500,000 distinct CDR3 sequences, about 26% seen once. For every donor, a draw yielded roughly 10 milliliters of peripheral blood. These data also formed part of another study, on T cells of mothers and their children. That publication notes: All RNA that had been extracted was used for cDNA synthesis at around 1.4 ug per 15 ul. The authors found no persistent microchimeric T cell clones.

This sequence joins TRBV6-5 and TRBJ2-3; D possibly corresponds to TRBD2 (6 bases). The sequence was collected from a boy aged 2 to 10 in good health. Sample: blood. The CDR3 nucleotides are TGTGCCAGCAGTCGGGACTCACATACGCAGTATTTT. It translates to CASSRDSHTQYF.